This T cell receptor (beta chain) was obtained from a study of cytomegalovirus exposure and HLA in healthy donors. The CDR3 loop spans 12 amino acids. On this clone: Its antigen is not identified.

Study-wide points: In a later analysis, HLA-associated TCR beta chains were more clonally expanded than equally common others.

It was with 60 Vbeta and 13 Jbeta primers that the PCR ran. The data were produced by immunoSEQ multiplex PCR, yet TCRdb's version contains in-frame clones alone and is incomplete. Of 64,000 or so clones in the sample, 70% were seen once. The chain joins TRBV21-1 to TRBJ1-5. TRBV21-1 is classified as a pseudogene. The TCR originated in a woman between 45 and 60 years old in good health and CMV-seropositive. Sequencing input: PBMCs. CDR3 bases: TGTGCCAGCAGCTATAGCAATCAGCCCCAGCATTTT. It yields the protein CASSYSNQPQHF.